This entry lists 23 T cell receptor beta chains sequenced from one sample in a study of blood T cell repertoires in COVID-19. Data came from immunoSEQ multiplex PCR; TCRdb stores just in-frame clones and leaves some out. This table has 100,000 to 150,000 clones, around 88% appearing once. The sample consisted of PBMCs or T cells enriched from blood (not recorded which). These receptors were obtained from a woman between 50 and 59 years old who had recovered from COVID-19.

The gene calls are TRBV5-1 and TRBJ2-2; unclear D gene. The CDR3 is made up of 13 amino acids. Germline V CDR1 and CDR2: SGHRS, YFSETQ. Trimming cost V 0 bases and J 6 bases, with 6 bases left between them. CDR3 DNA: TGCGCCAGCAGCTTGGATGGGCCCGGGGAGCTGTTTTTT. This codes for CASSLDGPGELFF.

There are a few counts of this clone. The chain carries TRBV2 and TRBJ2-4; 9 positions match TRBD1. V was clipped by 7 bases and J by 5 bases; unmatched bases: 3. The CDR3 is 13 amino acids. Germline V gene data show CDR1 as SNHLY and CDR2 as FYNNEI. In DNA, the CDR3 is TGTGCCAGCACCCGGGACAGGGAAAACATTCAGTACTTC. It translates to CASTRDRENIQYF.

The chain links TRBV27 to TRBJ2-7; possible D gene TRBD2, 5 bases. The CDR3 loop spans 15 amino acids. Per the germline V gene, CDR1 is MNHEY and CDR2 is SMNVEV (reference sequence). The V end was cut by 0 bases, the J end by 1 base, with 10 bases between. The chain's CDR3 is CASSLSGGPSYEQYF. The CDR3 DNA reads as TGTGCCAGCAGTTTATCTGGCGGGCCTTCCTACGAGCAGTACTTC.

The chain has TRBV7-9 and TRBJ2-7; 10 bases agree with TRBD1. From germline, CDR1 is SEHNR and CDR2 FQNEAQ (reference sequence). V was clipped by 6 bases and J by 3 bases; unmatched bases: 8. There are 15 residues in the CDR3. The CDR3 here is CASSDRQGASYEQYF. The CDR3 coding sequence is TGTGCCAGCAGTGATCGACAGGGGGCGAGCTACGAGCAGTACTTC.

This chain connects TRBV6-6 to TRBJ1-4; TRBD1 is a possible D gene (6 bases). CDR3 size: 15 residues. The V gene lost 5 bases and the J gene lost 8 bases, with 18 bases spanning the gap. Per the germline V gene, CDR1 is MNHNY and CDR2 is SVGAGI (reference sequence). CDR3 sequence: CASSIPSGQTEKLFF. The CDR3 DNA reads TGTGCCAGCAGTATCCCCTCCGGACAGACAGAAAAACTGTTTTTT.

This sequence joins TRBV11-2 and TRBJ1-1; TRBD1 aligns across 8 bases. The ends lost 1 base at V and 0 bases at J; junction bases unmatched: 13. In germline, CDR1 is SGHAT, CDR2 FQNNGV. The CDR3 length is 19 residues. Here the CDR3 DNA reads TGTGCCAGCAGCTTAGTGGTCAGGGGGCAAGGGAACATGAACACTGAAGCTTTCTTT. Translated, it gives CASSLVVRGQGNMNTEAFF.

The CDR3 region has the DNA TGTGCCAGCACCACGGGGAGCAATCAGCCCCAGCATTTT. Translated, it gives CASTTGSNQPQHF. The chain is built from TRBV13 and TRBJ1-5, with D unresolved. V was trimmed by 7 bases and J by 1 base, leaving 8 bases between them. The CDR3 sequence is 13 residues long. Per germline, CDR1 PRHDT and CDR2 FYEKMQ (reference sequence).

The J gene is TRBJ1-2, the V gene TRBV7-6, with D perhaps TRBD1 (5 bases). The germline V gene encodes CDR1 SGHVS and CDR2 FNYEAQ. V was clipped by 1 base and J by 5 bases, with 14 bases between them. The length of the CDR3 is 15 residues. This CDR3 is CASSLGVQGHYGYTF. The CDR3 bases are TGTGCCAGCAGCTTAGGGGTTCAGGGTCATTATGGCTACACCTTC.

CDR3 amino acids: CASSKTGVGTEAFF. In DNA, the CDR3 is TGTGCCAGCAGTAAAACAGGGGTAGGCACTGAAGCTTTCTTT. V usage is TRBV6-5 and J usage is TRBJ1-1, with 7 bases fitting TRBD1. This CDR3 has 14 residues. Germline V gives CDR1 MNHEY, CDR2 SVGAGI. Germline trimming cut 5 bases from V and 4 bases from J; bases unmatched to any gene: 7.

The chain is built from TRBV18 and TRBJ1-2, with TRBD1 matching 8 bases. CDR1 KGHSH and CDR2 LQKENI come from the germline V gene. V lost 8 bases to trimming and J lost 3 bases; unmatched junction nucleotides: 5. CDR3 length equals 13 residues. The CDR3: CASHSDRDYGYTF. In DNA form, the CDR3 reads TGTGCCAGCCACTCGGACAGGGACTATGGCTACACCTTC.

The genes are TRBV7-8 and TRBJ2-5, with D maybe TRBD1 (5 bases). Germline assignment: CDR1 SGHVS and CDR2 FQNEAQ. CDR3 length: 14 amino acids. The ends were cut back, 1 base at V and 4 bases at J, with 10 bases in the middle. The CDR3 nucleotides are TGTGCCAGCAGCTTAGGGGCAGGGTTAGAGACCCAGTACTTC. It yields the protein CASSLGAGLETQYF. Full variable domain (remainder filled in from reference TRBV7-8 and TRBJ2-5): GAGVSQSPRYKVAKRGQDVALRCDPISGHVSLFWYQQALGQGPEFLTYFQNEAQLDKSGLPSDRFFAERPEGSVSTLKIQRTQQEDSAVYLCASSLGAGLETQYFGPGTRLLVL.

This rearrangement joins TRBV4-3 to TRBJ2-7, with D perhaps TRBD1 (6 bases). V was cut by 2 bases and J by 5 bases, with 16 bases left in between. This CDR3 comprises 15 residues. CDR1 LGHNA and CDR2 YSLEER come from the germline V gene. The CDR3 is CASSQTPDSIHEQYF. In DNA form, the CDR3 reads TGCGCCAGCAGCCAAACCCCGGACAGTATCCACGAGCAGTACTTC.

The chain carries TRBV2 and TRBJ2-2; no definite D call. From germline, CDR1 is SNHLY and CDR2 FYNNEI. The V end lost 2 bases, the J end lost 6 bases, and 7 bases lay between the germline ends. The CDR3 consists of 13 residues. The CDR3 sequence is CASSEPPPGELFF. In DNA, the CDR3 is TGTGCCAGCAGTGAACCCCCTCCCGGGGAGCTGTTTTTT.

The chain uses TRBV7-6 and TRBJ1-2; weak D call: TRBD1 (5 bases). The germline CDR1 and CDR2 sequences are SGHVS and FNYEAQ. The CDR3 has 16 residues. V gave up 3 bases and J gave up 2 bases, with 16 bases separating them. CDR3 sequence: CASSFAGGENNYGYTF. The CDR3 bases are TGTGCCAGCAGCTTCGCCGGGGGGGAGAACAACTATGGCTACACCTTC.

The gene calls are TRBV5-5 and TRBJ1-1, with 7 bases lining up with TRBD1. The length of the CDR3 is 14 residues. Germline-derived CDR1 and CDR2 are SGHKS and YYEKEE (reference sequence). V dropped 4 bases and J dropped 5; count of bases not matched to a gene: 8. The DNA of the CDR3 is TGTGCCAGCAGCAGGACAGGAGGCGGGACTGAAGCTTTCTTT. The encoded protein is CASSRTGGGTEAFF.

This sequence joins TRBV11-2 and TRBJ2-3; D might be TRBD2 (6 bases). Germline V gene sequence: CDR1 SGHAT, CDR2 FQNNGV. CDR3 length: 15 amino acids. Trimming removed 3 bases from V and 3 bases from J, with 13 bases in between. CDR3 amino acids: CASSLYGSQTDTQYF. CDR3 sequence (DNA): TGTGCCAGCAGCTTGTACGGGAGTCAGACAGATACGCAGTATTTT.

In DNA form, the CDR3 reads TGTGCCAGTAGTCTAGGAGGATCGGGAAACACCATATATTTT. Protein sequence: CASSLGGSGNTIYF. This chain connects TRBV19 to TRBJ1-3; D unclear. Trimming shortened V by 5 bases and J by 4 bases, and 12 bases separated the two germline ends. Germline-derived CDR1 and CDR2 are LNHDA and SQIVND (reference sequence). The CDR3 is 14 amino acids.

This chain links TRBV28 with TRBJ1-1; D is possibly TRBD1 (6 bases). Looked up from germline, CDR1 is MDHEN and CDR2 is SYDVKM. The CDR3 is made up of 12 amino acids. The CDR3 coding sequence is TGTGCAGCAAGGGGGGGGGACACTGAAGCTTTCTTT. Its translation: CAARGGDTEAFF.

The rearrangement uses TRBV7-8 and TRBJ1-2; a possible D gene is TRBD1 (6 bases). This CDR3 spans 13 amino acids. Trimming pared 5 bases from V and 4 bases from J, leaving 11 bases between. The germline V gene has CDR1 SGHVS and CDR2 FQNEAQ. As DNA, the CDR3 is TGTGCCAGCAGCCCCCAGGGGATCTATGGCTACACCTTC. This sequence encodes CASSPQGIYGYTF.

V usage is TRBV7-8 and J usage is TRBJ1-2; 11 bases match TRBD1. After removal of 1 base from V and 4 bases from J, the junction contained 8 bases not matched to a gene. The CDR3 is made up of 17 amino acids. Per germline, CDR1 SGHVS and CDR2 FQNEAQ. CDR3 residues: CASSLEGQGAPLYGYTF. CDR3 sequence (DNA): TGTGCCAGCAGCTTAGAAGGACAGGGGGCGCCCCTCTATGGCTACACCTTC. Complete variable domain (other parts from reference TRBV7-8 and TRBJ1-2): GAGVSQSPRYKVAKRGQDVALRCDPISGHVSLFWYQQALGQGPEFLTYFQNEAQLDKSGLPSDRFFAERPEGSVSTLKIQRTQQEDSAVYLCASSLEGQGAPLYGYTFGSGTRLTVV.

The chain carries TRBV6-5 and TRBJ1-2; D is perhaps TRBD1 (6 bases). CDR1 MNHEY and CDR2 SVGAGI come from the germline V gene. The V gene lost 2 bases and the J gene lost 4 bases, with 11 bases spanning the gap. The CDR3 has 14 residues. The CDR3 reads CASSYTDRPYGYTF. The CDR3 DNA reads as TGTGCCAGCAGTTACACCGACAGGCCCTATGGCTACACCTTC.

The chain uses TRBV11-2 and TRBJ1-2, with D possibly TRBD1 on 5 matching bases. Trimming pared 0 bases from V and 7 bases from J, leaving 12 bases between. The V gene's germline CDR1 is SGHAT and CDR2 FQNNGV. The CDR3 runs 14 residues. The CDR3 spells CASSLEARESGYTF. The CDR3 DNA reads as TGTGCCAGCAGCTTAGAGGCCAGGGAATCTGGCTACACCTTC.

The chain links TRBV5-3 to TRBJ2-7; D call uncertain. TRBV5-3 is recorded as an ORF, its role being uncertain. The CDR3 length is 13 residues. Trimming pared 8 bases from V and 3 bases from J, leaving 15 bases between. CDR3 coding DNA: TGTGCCAGGGCTTACCAATCCCACTACGAGCAGTACTTC. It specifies CARAYQSHYEQYF.